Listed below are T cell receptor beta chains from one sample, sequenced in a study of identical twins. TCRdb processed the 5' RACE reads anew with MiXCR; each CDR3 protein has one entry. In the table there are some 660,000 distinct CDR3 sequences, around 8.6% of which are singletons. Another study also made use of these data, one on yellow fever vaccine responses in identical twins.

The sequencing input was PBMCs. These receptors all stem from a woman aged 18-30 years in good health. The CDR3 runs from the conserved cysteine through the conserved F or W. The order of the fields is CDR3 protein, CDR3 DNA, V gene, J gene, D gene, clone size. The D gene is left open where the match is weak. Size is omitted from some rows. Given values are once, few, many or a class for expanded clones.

CDR3: CASSPWTGGGEQYF
DNA: TGTGCCAGCAGTCCTTGGACAGGGGGCGGCGAGCAGTACTTC
V: TRBV12-3/TRBV12-4
J: TRBJ2-7
D: TRBD1
size: many

CDR3: CASSSGGQGHQPQHF
DNA: TGTGCCAGCAGCTCAGGAGGACAAGGGCATCAGCCCCAGCATTTT
V: TRBV7-9
J: TRBJ1-5
D: NA
size: few

CDR3: CASSSRTSGRGVKEQYF
DNA: TGTGCCAGCAGTTCACGCACTAGCGGGAGAGGGGTGAAAGAGCAGTACTTC
V: TRBV28
J: TRBJ2-7
D: TRBD2
size: few

CDR3: CASSLAELSEQFF
DNA: TGTGCCAGCAGTTTAGCTGAGTTGAGCGAGCAGTTCTTC
V: TRBV12-3/TRBV12-4
J: TRBJ2-1
D: NA
size: NA

CDR3: CSVVPGALRETQYF
DNA: TGCAGCGTTGTCCCTGGCGCGCTACGAGAGACCCAGTACTTC
V: TRBV29-1
J: TRBJ2-5
D: NA
size: few

CDR3: CATGLGGGQETQYF
DNA: TGTGCCACCGGTTTGGGGGGAGGACAAGAGACCCAGTACTTC
V: TRBV25-1
J: TRBJ2-5
D: NA
size: many

CDR3: CASSLGRGFNTEAFF
DNA: TGTGCCAGCAGCTTAGGCAGGGGCTTTAACACTGAAGCTTTCTTT
V: TRBV7-8
J: TRBJ1-1
D: NA
size: few

CDR3: CASCQDPSAYYGYTF
DNA: TGTGCCTCCTGCCAAGATCCTTCGGCCTACTATGGCTACACCTTC
V: TRBV3-1
J: TRBJ1-2
D: NA
size: few

CDR3: CASRKLPGRNYEQYF
DNA: TGTGCCAGTAGGAAACTACCGGGACGCAACTACGAGCAGTACTTC
V: TRBV19
J: TRBJ2-7
D: NA
size: NA

CDR3: CASRRDTASYEQYF
DNA: TGTGCCAGCAGAAGGGACACGGCATCCTACGAGCAGTACTTC
V: TRBV6-1
J: TRBJ2-7
D: NA
size: NA

CDR3: CASSPVAGGPYEQYF
DNA: TGTGCCAGCAGCCCTGTAGCGGGAGGGCCCTACGAGCAGTACTTC
V: TRBV7-9
J: TRBJ2-7
D: TRBD2
size: few

CDR3: CSVDSYPGGLNEQFF
DNA: TGCAGCGTTGATAGTTATCCGGGGGGGCTTAATGAGCAGTTCTTC
V: TRBV29-1
J: TRBJ2-1
D: TRBD2
size: few

CDR3: CSAPHQGAARLGETQYF
DNA: TGCAGTGCTCCTCACCAGGGGGCAGCGCGACTGGGAGAGACCCAGTACTTC
V: TRBV20-1
J: TRBJ2-5
D: TRBD1
size: NA

CDR3: CASRKWGEQFF
DNA: TGCGCCAGCAGGAAATGGGGTGAGCAGTTCTTC
V: TRBV10-2
J: TRBJ2-1
D: NA
size: NA

CDR3: CASSSGRQGYEQYF
DNA: TGTGCCAGCAGCAGCGGCAGACAGGGCTACGAGCAGTACTTC
V: TRBV27
J: TRBJ2-7
D: TRBD1
size: NA

CDR3: CSPLPPGLAAYEQYF
DNA: TGCAGTCCCTTGCCTCCGGGACTAGCGGCCTACGAGCAGTACTTC
V: TRBV20-1
J: TRBJ2-7
D: TRBD2
size: few

CDR3: CAISLSGASTDTQYF
DNA: TGTGCCATCAGCCTCAGCGGGGCGAGCACAGATACGCAGTATTTT
V: TRBV10-3
J: TRBJ2-3
D: TRBD2
size: many

CDR3: CASSAPTGDEQYF
DNA: TGTGCCAGCAGCGCGCCGACAGGGGACGAGCAGTACTTC
V: TRBV7-2
J: TRBJ2-7
D: TRBD1
size: few

CDR3: CASSPRLDPAGTQYF
DNA: TGTGCCAGCAGCCCAAGACTAGATCCAGCTGGTACGCAGTATTTT
V: TRBV7-3
J: TRBJ2-3
D: NA
size: NA

CDR3: CASSKGAGGRETQYF
DNA: TGTGCCAGCAGCAAAGGCGCGGGAGGGAGGGAGACCCAGTACTTC
V: TRBV21-1
J: TRBJ2-5
D: NA
size: few

CDR3: CASSPGTAYEKLFF
DNA: TGTGCCAGCAGTCCCGGGACAGCGTATGAAAAACTGTTTTTT
V: TRBV2
J: TRBJ1-4
D: TRBD1
size: few

CDR3: CASSWGQLTNYGYTF
DNA: TGTGCCAGCAGTTGGGGACAGCTCACTAACTATGGCTACACCTTC
V: TRBV6-5
J: TRBJ1-2
D: TRBD1
size: many

CDR3: CASSVKPGTSGTGELFF
DNA: TGTGCCAGCAGCGTAAAACCCGGGACTAGCGGAACCGGGGAGCTGTTTTTT
V: TRBV9
J: TRBJ2-2
D: TRBD2
size: few

CDR3: CATSRPDAGQKNIQYF
DNA: TGTGCCACCAGCAGGCCGGACGCGGGACAGAAAAACATTCAGTACTTC
V: TRBV15
J: TRBJ2-4
D: NA
size: NA

CDR3: CASSNRAGLGVEKLFF
DNA: TGTGCCAGCAGTAATCGAGCGGGGCTAGGGGTTGAAAAACTGTTTTTT
V: TRBV27
J: TRBJ1-4
D: NA
size: few

CDR3: CEDRLAGTRSYNEQFF
DNA: TGCGAGGACCGACTAGCGGGGACCCGCTCCTACAATGAGCAGTTCTTC
V: TRBV5-1
J: TRBJ2-1
D: TRBD2
size: NA

CDR3: CSAGKGETQYF
DNA: TGCAGTGCTGGAAAGGGAGAGACCCAGTACTTC
V: TRBV20-1
J: TRBJ2-5
D: NA
size: few

CDR3: CASSGQGVYEQYF
DNA: TGTGCCAGCAGTGGACAGGGTGTCTACGAGCAGTACTTC
V: TRBV2
J: TRBJ2-7
D: TRBD1
size: NA

CDR3: CASSLRGQANTGELFF
DNA: TGCGCCAGCAGCTTAAGGGGACAAGCGAACACCGGGGAGCTGTTTTTT
V: TRBV5-1
J: TRBJ2-2
D: NA
size: few

CDR3: CASSVRGQWELFF
DNA: TGTGCCAGCAGCGTCAGGGGGCAATGGGAGCTGTTTTTT
V: TRBV5-6
J: TRBJ2-2
D: TRBD1
size: few

CDR3: CSARERASGINEQFF
DNA: TGCAGTGCTAGAGAGAGGGCTAGCGGGATCAATGAGCAGTTCTTC
V: TRBV20-1
J: TRBJ2-1
D: TRBD2
size: many

CDR3: CASSLLADHYNEQFF
DNA: TGTGCCAGCAGCTTATTGGCGGATCACTACAATGAGCAGTTCTTC
V: TRBV11-2
J: TRBJ2-1
D: NA
size: NA

CDR3: CASSSVAGDYNEQFF
DNA: TGTGCCAGCAGCTCTGTAGCGGGGGACTACAATGAGCAGTTCTTC
V: TRBV7-2
J: TRBJ2-1
D: TRBD2
size: many

CDR3: CASSFPTSGTVTDTQYF
DNA: TGTGCCAGCAGTTTTCCGACTAGCGGGACTGTTACGGATACGCAGTATTTT
V: TRBV28
J: TRBJ2-3
D: TRBD2
size: many

CDR3: CASRRPGITGELFF
DNA: TGTGCCAGCAGGAGACCAGGGATCACCGGGGAGCTGTTTTTT
V: TRBV11-2
J: TRBJ2-2
D: NA
size: NA

CDR3: CASSLAGISNEQFF
DNA: TGTGCCAGCAGTTTAGCGGGAATCTCCAATGAGCAGTTCTTC
V: TRBV27
J: TRBJ2-1
D: NA
size: few

CDR3: CASRPGQPRTYSNQPQHF
DNA: TGTGCCAGCAGACCGGGACAGCCCAGAACTTATAGCAATCAGCCCCAGCATTTT
V: TRBV28
J: TRBJ1-5
D: TRBD1
size: few

CDR3: CSASTLDEQFF
DNA: TGCAGTGCTAGCACTCTAGATGAGCAGTTCTTC
V: TRBV20-1
J: TRBJ2-1
D: NA
size: many

CDR3: CAIAGTGDPYQETQYF
DNA: TGTGCCATTGCCGGGACAGGGGATCCGTACCAAGAGACCCAGTACTTC
V: TRBV24-1
J: TRBJ2-5
D: TRBD1
size: few

CDR3: CSATLAGHGTDTQYF
DNA: TGCAGTGCAACCTTAGCGGGACACGGCACAGATACGCAGTATTTT
V: TRBV20-1
J: TRBJ2-3
D: TRBD2
size: many

CDR3: CASSFFGDTEAFF
DNA: TGTGCCAGCAGCTTTTTTGGGGACACTGAAGCTTTCTTT
V: TRBV5-5
J: TRBJ1-1
D: NA
size: NA

CDR3: CSARVGQAVYSPLHF
DNA: TGCAGTGCTAGAGTGGGGCAGGCGGTGTATTCACCCCTCCACTTT
V: TRBV20-1
J: TRBJ1-6
D: NA
size: few

CDR3: CASSLTGQGVGTYNEQFF
DNA: TGCGCCAGCAGCTTGACGGGGCAGGGAGTGGGCACCTACAATGAGCAGTTCTTC
V: TRBV5-1
J: TRBJ2-1
D: NA
size: NA

CDR3: CASSKPTGGETQYF
DNA: TGTGCCAGCAGTAAACCCACAGGGGGCGAGACCCAGTACTTC
V: TRBV6-1
J: TRBJ2-5
D: TRBD1
size: NA

CDR3: CASSLIGGDTETQYF
DNA: TGTGCCAGCAGCTTAATTGGCGGGGACACCGAGACCCAGTACTTC
V: TRBV7-3
J: TRBJ2-5
D: NA
size: NA

CDR3: CASSARGSGIFTGELFF
DNA: TGTGCCAGCAGCGCCCGCGGTAGCGGGATTTTCACCGGGGAGCTGTTTTTT
V: TRBV3-1
J: TRBJ2-2
D: TRBD2
size: NA

CDR3: CASSEPGGSSYNEQFF
DNA: TGTGCCAGCAGTGAGCCTGGGGGGAGCTCCTACAATGAGCAGTTCTTC
V: TRBV25-1
J: TRBJ2-1
D: NA
size: NA

CDR3: CASSYRQGGGYTF
DNA: TGTGCCAGCAGTTACAGACAGGGAGGTGGCTACACCTTC
V: TRBV6-5
J: TRBJ1-2
D: TRBD1
size: NA

CDR3: CASSQGASGDTDTQYF
DNA: TGCGCCAGCAGCCAAGGAGCCAGCGGTGACACAGATACGCAGTATTTT
V: TRBV4-1
J: TRBJ2-3
D: NA
size: NA

CDR3: CASSSPPRDTLYNEQFF
DNA: TGTGCCAGCAGTTCGCCCCCCCGGGACACCCTCTACAATGAGCAGTTCTTC
V: TRBV28
J: TRBJ2-1
D: NA
size: few

CDR3: CASSSGGRNSYEQYF
DNA: TGTGCCAGCAGTTCAGGGGGCCGAAACTCCTACGAGCAGTACTTC
V: TRBV6-5
J: TRBJ2-7
D: TRBD1
size: many

CDR3: CAISASRDYEQYF
DNA: TGTGCCATCAGTGCGTCCAGGGACTACGAGCAGTACTTC
V: TRBV10-3
J: TRBJ2-7
D: NA
size: NA

CDR3: CASTKASYEQYF
DNA: TGTGCCAGCACCAAGGCCTCCTACGAGCAGTACTTC
V: TRBV2
J: TRBJ2-7
D: NA
size: few

CDR3: CSALSRELVPEQFF
DNA: TGCAGCGCCTTGTCCCGGGAGTTAGTCCCTGAGCAGTTCTTC
V: TRBV29-1
J: TRBJ2-1
D: NA
size: NA

CDR3: CASSLSVWEETQYF
DNA: TGCGCCAGCAGCTTGTCGGTTTGGGAGGAGACCCAGTACTTC
V: TRBV5-1
J: TRBJ2-5
D: NA
size: many